A selection of T cell receptor beta chains follows, all from one sample in a study of T cell responses to AZD1222 COVID-19 vaccine. Only in-frame clones appear in the TCRdb table, and some are missing; sequencing was by immunoSEQ multiplex PCR. The sample lists some 150,000 clones; roughly 88% were seen once. Specimen: peripheral blood, collected 28 days after the second AZD1222 dose. The receptors here all came from an adult who received the AZD1222 COVID-19 vaccine. CDR3s include the opening cysteine and the closing phenylalanine or tryptophan. The D gene is left open where the match is weak. Some rows mark clone size as missing; the rest say once, few, many or name a class of expanded clone.

v_call	d_call	clone_size	j_call	cdr3_aa	cdr3_nt
TRBV2	NA	NA	TRBJ1-5	CASSASWAGGPGKREPQHF	TGTGCCAGCAGTGCAAGTTGGGCAGGAGGGCCGGGAAAAAGGGAGCCCCAGCATTTT
TRBV1	NA	NA	TRBJ2-2	CTSSFGDYRDTGELFF	TGCACCAGCAGCTTCGGGGATTACCGCGACACCGGGGAGCTGTTTTTT
TRBV10-1	TRBD1	few	TRBJ1-5	CASSDGTGKIQPQHF	TGCGCCAGCAGTGATGGGACAGGGAAAATTCAGCCCCAGCATTTT
TRBV6-5	NA	NA	TRBJ1-4	CASRERGATNEKLFF	TGTGCCAGCCGAGAAAGGGGTGCAACTAATGAAAAACTGTTTTTT
TRBV7-9	NA	NA	TRBJ1-2	CASSILPNYGYTF	TGTGCCAGCAGCATTCTTCCTAACTATGGCTACACCTTC
TRBV13	NA	NA	TRBJ2-1	CASSYGTLNEQFF	TGTGCCAGCAGCTACGGGACCCTCAATGAGCAGTTCTTC
TRBV5-1	NA	few	TRBJ2-6	CASSPDGNSGANVLTF	TGCGCCAGCAGCCCGGATGGGAACTCTGGGGCCAACGTCCTGACTTTC
TRBV19	NA	NA	TRBJ1-1	CASSIETGNTEAFF	TGTGCCAGTAGTATAGAGACGGGGAACACTGAAGCTTTCTTT
TRBV4-2	NA	NA	TRBJ2-5	CASSQGSQGQGETQYF	TGTGCCAGCAGCCAAGGGAGCCAGGGACAAGGAGAGACCCAGTACTTC
TRBV12-3/TRBV12-4	NA	NA	TRBJ1-1	CASSFPNTEAFF	TGTGCCAGCAGTTTTCCCAACACTGAAGCTTTCTTT
TRBV6-1	NA	NA	TRBJ1-2	CASSEEAARNYGYTF	TGTGCCAGCAGTGAAGAGGCCGCCCGAAACTATGGCTACACCTTC
TRBV2	NA	NA	TRBJ2-3	CASSRQGTDTQYF	TGTGCCAGCAGCCGACAGGGCACAGATACGCAGTATTTT
TRBV30	NA	medium-sized	TRBJ2-1	CAWTPLASSYNEQFF	TGTGCCTGGACCCCCTTGGCGAGCTCCTACAATGAGCAGTTCTTC
TRBV12-5	NA	NA	TRBJ1-4	CASGLSGQSEKLFF	TGTGCTAGTGGTTTGTCCGGACAGAGTGAAAAACTGTTTTTT
TRBV25-1	TRBD1	NA	TRBJ2-2	CASSELDRVDTGELFF	TGTGCCAGCAGTGAATTGGACAGGGTTGACACCGGGGAGCTGTTTTTT
TRBV6-1	NA	NA	TRBJ1-2	CASSEDYRQSYGYTF	TGTGCCAGCAGTGAGGATTACAGGCAGAGCTATGGCTACACCTTC
TRBV19	TRBD1	NA	TRBJ1-5	CASSIFGTDSNQPQHF	TGTGCCAGTAGTATCTTTGGGACAGACAGTAATCAGCCCCAGCATTTT
TRBV7-6	NA	NA	TRBJ2-5	CASSSLDQGTQYF	TGTGCCAGCTCCTCCTTGGACCAGGGGACCCAGTACTTC
TRBV5-1	NA	NA	TRBJ1-1	CASSAGAAHMNTEAFF	TGCGCCAGCAGCGCCGGAGCAGCTCACATGAACACTGAAGCTTTCTTT
TRBV29-1	TRBD2	once	TRBJ2-3	CSAPSGGATDTQYF	TGCAGCGCACCTAGCGGGGGGGCCACAGATACGCAGTATTTT
TRBV18	NA	NA	TRBJ2-1	CASSQDPSSYNEQFF	TGTGCCAGCTCCCAGGACCCGAGCTCCTACAATGAGCAGTTCTTC
TRBV13	NA	NA	TRBJ1-2	CASSLGLGGYTF	TGTGCCAGCAGCTTAGGCCTGGGGGGCTACACCTTC
TRBV3-1/TRBV3-2	NA	once	TRBJ2-1	CASSQVTGGANEQFF	TGTGCCAGCAGCCAAGTTACCGGGGGAGCGAATGAGCAGTTCTTC
TRBV5-6	TRBD1	few	TRBJ2-3	CASSDLGTASTDTQYF	TGTGCCAGCAGCGATCTCGGGACAGCTAGCACAGATACGCAGTATTTT
TRBV30	NA	NA	TRBJ1-6	CAWSTGSNSPLHF	TGTGCCTGGAGTACGGGCAGCAATTCACCCCTCCACTTT
TRBV7-9	NA	NA	TRBJ1-4	CASSPSRQLANEKLFF	TGTGCCAGCAGCCCGTCACGGCAGTTGGCTAATGAAAAACTGTTTTTT
TRBV12-3/TRBV12-4	NA	once	TRBJ1-1	CASSDRIFEAFF	TGTGCCAGTTCGGACCGGATTTTTGAAGCTTTCTTT
TRBV20-1	NA	once	TRBJ1-6	CSASDVRHQNSPLHF	TGCAGTGCTAGTGATGTACGACACCAAAATTCACCCCTCCACTTT
TRBV3-1/TRBV3-2	NA	NA	TRBJ1-1	CASSQVVGTGTEAFF	TGTGCCAGCAGCCAAGTTGTGGGGACGGGGACTGAAGCTTTCTTT
TRBV12-5	NA	few	TRBJ1-1	CASGLWGVGNTEAFF	TGTGCTAGTGGTTTGTGGGGGGTTGGGAACACTGAAGCTTTCTTT
TRBV5-4	NA	NA	TRBJ2-3	CASSLRRASDTQYF	TGTGCCAGCAGCTTGAGGAGGGCTTCAGATACGCAGTATTTT
TRBV4-2	NA	NA	TRBJ1-1	CASSQEIFGGNTEAFF	TGTGCCAGCAGCCAAGAAATCTTTGGGGGAAACACTGAAGCTTTCTTT
TRBV6-5	TRBD1	NA	TRBJ2-1	CATRTGPYNEQFF	TGTGCCACCCGGACAGGGCCCTACAATGAGCAGTTCTTC
TRBV27	NA	once	TRBJ1-6	CASSSRETYNSPLHF	TGTGCCAGCAGTTCGAGGGAAACCTATAATTCACCCCTCCACTTT
TRBV19	TRBD1	once	TRBJ1-5	CASSRDSNQPQHF	TGTGCCAGTAGTAGGGACAGTAATCAGCCCCAGCATTTT
TRBV7-8	NA	once	TRBJ2-2	CASSLVGDAGELFF	TGTGCCAGCAGCTTAGTTGGAGATGCCGGGGAGCTGTTTTTT
TRBV5-1	TRBD2	NA	TRBJ2-5	CASSLASTREAQYF	TGCGCCAGCAGCTTGGCTTCGACTCGGGAGGCCCAGTACTTC
TRBV2	TRBD1	NA	TRBJ1-4	CASIIDRGGEKLFF	TGTGCCAGCATTATCGACAGGGGAGGTGAAAAACTGTTTTTT
TRBV5-1	NA	NA	TRBJ2-6	CASSADSGANVLTF	TGCGCCAGCAGCGCAGACTCTGGGGCCAACGTCCTGACTTTC
TRBV5-1	NA	NA	TRBJ1-6	CASSLDAGTSNSPLHF	TGCGCCAGCAGCTTGGATGCTGGGACGTCGAATTCACCCCTCCACTTT
TRBV5-1	NA	NA	TRBJ2-3	CASSWTSTDTQYF	TGCGCCAGCAGCTGGACTAGCACAGATACGCAGTATTTT
TRBV18	NA	NA	TRBJ1-3	CASSPYSKGSSGNTIYF	TGTGCCAGCTCACCATACTCGAAGGGAAGCTCTGGAAACACCATATATTTT
TRBV6-1	NA	NA	TRBJ2-2	CASSERRSGELFF	TGTGCCAGCAGTGAACGTCGGTCCGGGGAGCTGTTTTTT
TRBV7-2	NA	few	TRBJ2-3	CASSGMRSDTQYF	TGTGCCAGCAGCGGAATGAGGTCAGATACGCAGTATTTT
TRBV3-1/TRBV3-2	TRBD1	once	TRBJ2-7	CASSQDLLGQGPTGDYEQYF	TGTGCCAGCAGCCAAGACCTCTTGGGACAGGGCCCCACTGGCGACTACGAGCAGTACTTC